The clone carrying this T cell receptor (beta chain) was seen a few times. Its specificity is not known. This entry belongs to a study of cytomegalovirus exposure and HLA in healthy donors. From germline, CDR1 is LNHDA and CDR2 SQIVND (reference sequence). The CDR3 contains 13 residues. The V end was cut by 5 bases, the J end by 4 bases, with 11 bases between. This PCR relied on a set of 60 Vbeta primers and 13 Jbeta primers. Clones were sequenced by immunoSEQ multiplex PCR, and TCRdb holds only the in-frame ones, with some missing. The profile shows about 120,000 clones, less than 70% of them singletons. Study-level results: Apart from CMV serostatus, no immune exposure information was available.

Sequencing was done on a sample of PBMCs. This receptor was identified in a woman under 40 in good health and CMV-seronegative. The V call is TRBV19, the J call TRBJ1-1; weak D call: TRBD1 (5 bases). The CDR3 here is CASSPHGGTEAFF. In DNA form, the CDR3 reads TGTGCCAGTAGTCCCCACGGGGGCACTGAAGCTTTCTTT. The full variable domain, its missing parts supplied by reference TRBV19 and TRBJ1-1, is DGGITQSPKYLFRKEGQNVTLSCEQNLNHDAMYWYRQDPGQGLRLIYYSQIVNDFQKGDIAEGYSVSREKKESFPLTVTSAQKNPTAFYLCASSPHGGTEAFFGQGTRLTVV.